Below, 2 T cell receptor beta chains from the same sample are listed, as sequenced in a study of cytomegalovirus exposure and HLA in healthy donors. Measured with immunoSEQ multiplex PCR; TCRdb has only the in-frame clones, and not every one. The sample shows approximately 220,000 clones, about 83% of them seen only once. The sample was PBMCs. Receptor source: a man aged 18-30 years in good health and CMV-seronegative.

The rearrangement uses TRBV4-3 and TRBJ2-7; D may be TRBD1 (6 bases). This CDR3 spans 17 amino acids. The V end was cut by 0 bases, the J end by 2 bases, with 17 bases between. Germline V gives CDR1 LGHNA, CDR2 YSLEER. CDR3: CASSQDFGRRGTYEQYF. Written as DNA, the CDR3 is TGCGCCAGCAGCCAAGATTTCGGCCGTAGGGGGACCTACGAGCAGTACTTC.

The chain uses TRBV28 and TRBJ1-6; possibly TRBD1 for D (5 bases). Trimming shortened V by 8 bases and J by 9 bases, and 17 bases separated the two germline ends. Germline CDR1 MDHEN, CDR2 SYDVKM. The CDR3 is 14 amino acids. The chain's CDR3 is CASSTGGIVSPLHF. In DNA, the CDR3 is TGTGCCAGCTCCACTGGGGGGATCGTTTCACCCCTCCACTTT.